The rows below give T cell receptor beta chains drawn from one sample of a study of long-term antiretroviral therapy in people with HIV. Assay: immunoSEQ multiplex PCR; the TCRdb copy retains only in-frame clones and omits some. The repertoire has tens of thousands of clones, nearly 90% of them found once; the top ten carry approximately 13%. The material sequenced was unsorted PBMCs, taken 1.1 years after starting antiretroviral therapy. The receptor source for this set is a man aged 18 to 29 with HIV. Each CDR3 is given with its conserved first and last residue. Size is stated for part of the rows, as once, few or many counts, or as a class when the clone is expanded.

V	size	J	CDR3
TRBV2	-	TRBJ2-2	CASSDNPYARSGELFF
TRBV27	-	TRBJ2-7	CASSLAETYEQYF
TRBV5-1	-	TRBJ2-5	CASNPLAVSETQYF
TRBV7-9	few	TRBJ2-7	CASSLGYTGILCEQYF
TRBV13	-	TRBJ2-2	CASSLAQNSNTGELFF
TRBV2	-	TRBJ1-2	CASSGLQGRNYGYTF
TRBV7-9	-	TRBJ1-2	CASSLRGEYGYTF
TRBV30	-	TRBJ2-5	CAWSRASGRDETQYF
TRBV27	few	TRBJ1-1	CASSSGEVAEAFF
TRBV18	once	TRBJ2-2	CASSQREARNTGELFF
TRBV5-4	-	TRBJ1-2	CASSLRTGNYGYTF
TRBV5-4	few	TRBJ2-1	CASSLDWSGADNEQFF
TRBV30	few	TRBJ2-1	CAWSYLAGAYNEQFF
TRBV5-5	-	TRBJ2-2	CASSPGTSGGSWAGELFF
TRBV6-5	-	TRBJ2-2	CASSPNTGELFF
TRBV5-1	-	TRBJ1-1	CASSLLGAPEAFF
TRBV19	-	TRBJ2-7	CASSPLAGSYEQYF
TRBV18	-	TRBJ1-2	CASSRQTFDYGYTF
TRBV5-1	-	TRBJ2-3	CASSLVSGRITDTQYF
TRBV28	-	TRBJ2-7	CASSTGDRTSEQYF
TRBV6-6	-	TRBJ1-4	CASSPYTGGANEKLFF
TRBV4-3	-	TRBJ1-4	CASSPEGGRNEKLFF
TRBV7-2	-	TRBJ2-3	CASSARGPTDTQYF
TRBV6-6	-	TRBJ1-5	CASSYLAQRGNQPQHF
TRBV27	once	TRBJ2-7	CASSERTDIPYEQYF
TRBV19	-	TRBJ2-7	CASKEGGPYEQYF